This is a list of T cell receptor beta chains from one sample in a study of STAT3 mutations in large granular lymphocyte leukemia. The data were produced by immunoSEQ multiplex PCR, yet TCRdb's version contains in-frame clones alone and is incomplete. This sample has 3,500 to 4,500 clones, with around 52% found just once. Material: peripheral blood mononuclear cells. The receptor source for this set is a male patient aged 45-60 years with T-cell large granular lymphocyte leukemia. Some clones in this sample may be carry-over from other donors' samples. CDR3s include the opening cysteine and the closing phenylalanine or tryptophan. Fields, in order: D gene, CDR3 length, V gene, clone size, J gene, CDR3 protein, CDR3 DNA. A D gene is named only where the DNA matches it firmly. A clone size is listed for some rows: how often the clone was seen (once, few, many), or a class if it is expanded.

d_call: TRBD2; cdr3_length: 16; v_call: TRBV5-1; clone_size: .; j_call: TRBJ2-7; cdr3_aa: CASSLGGSGITYEQYF; cdr3_nt: TGCGCCAGCAGCTTGGGGGGTAGCGGGATTACCTACGAGCAGTACTTC
d_call: TRBD1; cdr3_length: 14; v_call: TRBV7-9; clone_size: .; j_call: TRBJ1-2; cdr3_aa: CASSLGQGGFGYTF; cdr3_nt: TGTGCCAGCAGCCTGGGACAGGGAGGGTTCGGCTACACCTTC
d_call: TRBD2; cdr3_length: 18; v_call: TRBV5-1; clone_size: .; j_call: TRBJ2-1; cdr3_aa: CASSLASGLGSRYNEQFF; cdr3_nt: TGCGCCAGCAGCTTGGCTAGCGGGCTAGGATCCAGATACAATGAGCAGTTCTTC
d_call: TRBD2; cdr3_length: 14; v_call: TRBV18; clone_size: few; j_call: TRBJ2-7; cdr3_aa: CASSPRRESYEQYF; cdr3_nt: TGTGCCAGCTCACCAAGGCGGGAGAGCTACGAGCAGTACTTC
d_call: .; cdr3_length: 12; v_call: TRBV9; clone_size: .; j_call: TRBJ2-7; cdr3_aa: CASSVREGEQYF; cdr3_nt: TGTGCCAGCAGCGTCCGGGAAGGCGAGCAGTACTTC
d_call: .; cdr3_length: 16; v_call: TRBV6-5; clone_size: few; j_call: TRBJ1-2; cdr3_aa: CASSYFEVGAGYGYTF; cdr3_nt: TGTGCCAGCAGTTACTTTGAGGTGGGAGCGGGCTATGGCTACACCTTC
d_call: .; cdr3_length: 13; v_call: TRBV28; clone_size: .; j_call: TRBJ2-7; cdr3_aa: CASSLNSMYEQYF; cdr3_nt: TGTGCCAGCAGTTTAAATTCCATGTACGAGCAGTACTTC
d_call: .; cdr3_length: 14; v_call: TRBV6-6; clone_size: few; j_call: TRBJ2-7; cdr3_aa: CASSFGLSSYEQYF; cdr3_nt: TGTGCCAGCAGTTTCGGCTTGAGCTCCTACGAGCAGTACTTC
d_call: TRBD1; cdr3_length: 13; v_call: TRBV10-3; clone_size: .; j_call: TRBJ2-7; cdr3_aa: CAMSTGGQYEQYF; cdr3_nt: TGTGCCATGTCGACAGGGGGTCAATACGAGCAGTACTTC
d_call: .; cdr3_length: 13; v_call: TRBV4-2; clone_size: few; j_call: TRBJ1-5; cdr3_aa: CASSPQGNQPQHF; cdr3_nt: TGTGCCAGCAGCCCCCAGGGAAATCAGCCCCAGCATTTT
d_call: .; cdr3_length: 16; v_call: TRBV7-8; clone_size: .; j_call: TRBJ1-5; cdr3_aa: CASSLKRSLSNQPQHF; cdr3_nt: TGTGCCAGCAGCCTCAAGCGGTCCCTTAGCAATCAGCCCCAGCATTTT
d_call: .; cdr3_length: 15; v_call: TRBV5-1; clone_size: .; j_call: TRBJ2-5; cdr3_aa: CASSFPTGLRETQYF; cdr3_nt: TGCGCCAGCAGCTTTCCCACAGGGCTGAGGGAGACCCAGTACTTC
d_call: TRBD1; cdr3_length: 15; v_call: TRBV7-9; clone_size: few; j_call: TRBJ1-2; cdr3_aa: CASGLGSWTGDGYTF; cdr3_nt: TGTGCCAGCGGTTTAGGATCCTGGACAGGGGATGGCTACACCTTC
d_call: .; cdr3_length: 13; v_call: TRBV18; clone_size: .; j_call: TRBJ1-1; cdr3_aa: CASSPLLNTEAFF; cdr3_nt: TGTGCCAGCTCACCACTCTTGAACACTGAAGCTTTCTTT
d_call: .; cdr3_length: 13; v_call: TRBV28; clone_size: few; j_call: TRBJ1-5; cdr3_aa: CASSRRGRRPQHF; cdr3_nt: TGTGCCAGCAGTCGTCGAGGTAGAAGGCCCCAGCATTTT
d_call: .; cdr3_length: 17; v_call: TRBV5-1; clone_size: .; j_call: TRBJ2-5; cdr3_aa: CASSPPRSREVWETQYF; cdr3_nt: TGCGCCAGCAGTCCTCCACGGTCGAGGGAGGTTTGGGAGACCCAGTACTTC
d_call: .; cdr3_length: 14; v_call: TRBV5-1; clone_size: medium-sized; j_call: TRBJ1-2; cdr3_aa: CASSLDRSDYGYTF; cdr3_nt: TGCGCCAGCAGCTTGGACAGGTCGGACTATGGCTACACCTTC
d_call: .; cdr3_length: 12; v_call: TRBV30; clone_size: medium-sized; j_call: TRBJ2-2; cdr3_aa: CARRGLGGELFF; cdr3_nt: TGTGCCCGCAGAGGGCTGGGCGGGGAGCTGTTTTTT
d_call: .; cdr3_length: 14; v_call: TRBV15; clone_size: .; j_call: TRBJ1-5; cdr3_aa: CATSRDYSNQPQHF; cdr3_nt: TGTGCCACCAGCAGAGATTACAGCAATCAGCCCCAGCATTTT
d_call: .; cdr3_length: 13; v_call: TRBV7-2; clone_size: few; j_call: TRBJ2-3; cdr3_aa: CASSLAGADTQYF; cdr3_nt: TGTGCCAGCAGCTTAGCCGGGGCAGATACGCAGTATTTT
d_call: .; cdr3_length: 14; v_call: TRBV7-9; clone_size: .; j_call: TRBJ2-5; cdr3_aa: CASSLDVAWETQYF; cdr3_nt: TGTGCCAGCAGCTTAGATGTAGCGTGGGAGACCCAGTACTTC
d_call: .; cdr3_length: 15; v_call: TRBV4-2; clone_size: .; j_call: TRBJ1-4; cdr3_aa: CASSQDQATNEKLFF; cdr3_nt: TGTGCCAGCAGCCAAGACCAGGCAACTAATGAAAAACTGTTTTTT
d_call: TRBD1; cdr3_length: 14; v_call: TRBV19; clone_size: few; j_call: TRBJ1-2; cdr3_aa: CASTQGADGYGYTF; cdr3_nt: TGTGCCAGTACCCAGGGGGCGGACGGCTATGGCTACACCTTC
d_call: TRBD2; cdr3_length: 16; v_call: TRBV18; clone_size: .; j_call: TRBJ2-7; cdr3_aa: CASSPPAGGRKGEQYF; cdr3_nt: TGTGCCAGCTCACCACCGGCCGGCGGGAGGAAAGGCGAGCAGTACTTC
d_call: TRBD1; cdr3_length: 14; v_call: TRBV25-1; clone_size: medium-sized; j_call: TRBJ2-5; cdr3_aa: CASSGTGASETQYF; cdr3_nt: TGTGCCAGCAGTGGGACAGGGGCCAGCGAGACCCAGTACTTC
d_call: TRBD2; cdr3_length: 15; v_call: TRBV27; clone_size: .; j_call: TRBJ2-5; cdr3_aa: CASSPGTSGGESQYF; cdr3_nt: TGTGCCAGCAGTCCCGGGACTAGCGGGGGGGAGAGCCAGTACTTC
d_call: .; cdr3_length: 13; v_call: TRBV18; clone_size: .; j_call: TRBJ1-2; cdr3_aa: CASSRGGDYGYTF; cdr3_nt: TGTGCCAGCTCACGAGGGGGAGACTATGGCTACACCTTC
d_call: .; cdr3_length: 13; v_call: TRBV23-1; clone_size: .; j_call: TRBJ1-5; cdr3_aa: CASSHPAGQPQHF; cdr3_nt: TGCGCCAGCAGTCATCCCGCAGGGCAGCCCCAGCATTTT
d_call: TRBD2; cdr3_length: 17; v_call: TRBV13; clone_size: .; j_call: TRBJ2-7; cdr3_aa: CASSLGPPSGGSYEQYF; cdr3_nt: TGTGCCAGCAGCTTAGGGCCCCCTAGCGGGGGCTCCTACGAGCAGTACTTC
d_call: .; cdr3_length: 14; v_call: TRBV7-2; clone_size: .; j_call: TRBJ1-1; cdr3_aa: CASSFHQGSTEAFF; cdr3_nt: TGTGCCAGCAGCTTCCATCAGGGGTCTACTGAAGCTTTCTTT
d_call: .; cdr3_length: 13; v_call: TRBV7-9; clone_size: .; j_call: TRBJ2-5; cdr3_aa: CASIRGGVETQYF; cdr3_nt: TGTGCCAGCATCCGGGGCGGCGTAGAGACCCAGTACTTC
d_call: .; cdr3_length: 15; v_call: TRBV18; clone_size: .; j_call: TRBJ1-3; cdr3_aa: CASSATRVSGNTIYF; cdr3_nt: TGTGCCAGCTCAGCTACCAGAGTTTCTGGAAACACCATATATTTT
d_call: TRBD1; cdr3_length: 13; v_call: TRBV6-4; clone_size: .; j_call: TRBJ2-7; cdr3_aa: CASSVQQGSEQYF; cdr3_nt: TGTGCCAGCAGTGTGCAACAGGGGAGTGAGCAGTACTTC
d_call: .; cdr3_length: 14; v_call: TRBV5-4; clone_size: once; j_call: TRBJ2-7; cdr3_aa: CASSRDPGPYEQYF; cdr3_nt: TGTGCCAGCAGCCGGGACCCGGGTCCCTACGAGCAGTACTTC
d_call: .; cdr3_length: 14; v_call: TRBV7-9; clone_size: .; j_call: TRBJ1-2; cdr3_aa: CASSLEVSRYGYTF; cdr3_nt: TGTGCCAGCAGCTTAGAGGTCAGCCGCTATGGCTACACCTTC